Following are 13 T cell receptor beta chains from one sample sequenced in a study of cytomegalovirus exposure and HLA in healthy donors (dated by TCRdb to the late 2010s). Receptors were amplified or captured by the immunoSEQ multiplex PCR assay. For the multiplex PCR, a mixture combining 60 forward primers for TCR Vbeta segments and 13 reverse primers for TCR Jbeta segments was used. In its TCRdb copy, this immuneACCESS table keeps in-frame sequences only and misses some clones. Where compared with another copy, unresolved V genes explain less than half of these, and the others have no known cause. The sample includes about 150,000 clones, with more than 60% observed a single time. The ten most abundant clones make up approximately 4% of the sample. The sequenced sample consisted of PBMCs. The receptors originated from a woman aged 40 to 49 in good health and CMV-seronegative.

This clone was seen a few times. V gene TRBV7-9 combines with J gene TRBJ2-3; no clear D. This CDR3 is 12 amino acids long. Trimming left V 1 base short and J 8 bases short, with 7 bases between. CDR1 and CDR2 (germline): SEHNR, FQNEAQ (reference sequence). CDR3 loop: CASSLDEPTQYF. The DNA for the CDR3 is TGTGCCAGCAGCTTAGACGAGCCTACGCAGTATTTT.

This chain connects TRBV9 to TRBJ1-2; 8 bases agree with TRBD1. Germline V gives CDR1 SGDLS, CDR2 YYNGEE. J was trimmed by 0 bases and V by 3 bases; bases with no gene match: 7. The CDR3 is made up of 16 amino acids. CDR3 region: CASSEGRGPSNYGYTF. The CDR3 DNA sequence: TGTGCCAGCAGCGAGGGCAGGGGGCCTTCTAACTATGGCTACACCTTC.

The chain joins TRBV9 to TRBJ2-5, with TRBD1 matching over 8 bases. The J call may be wrong; the DNA end is better matched by TRBJ2-7. CDR1 is SGDLS and CDR2 is YYNGEE in the germline V gene. The CDR3 sequence is 15 residues long. DNA of the CDR3: TGTGCCAGCAGCGTAAATCAGGGGGCATCCTACGAGCAGTACTTC. It encodes CASSVNQGASYEQYF.

This rearrangement joins TRBV29-1 to TRBJ1-1, with a possible D match to TRBD1 (6 bases). The CDR3 length is 15 residues. V was trimmed by 6 bases and J by 0 bases, leaving 17 bases between them. Germline-derived CDR1 and CDR2 are SQVTM and ANQGSEA. The CDR3 sequence is CSVRIGGLMNTEAFF. CDR3 bases: TGCAGCGTAAGGATAGGGGGACTAATGAACACTGAAGCTTTCTTT. Combining the CDR3 with reference TRBV29-1 and TRBJ1-1 gives the whole variable domain SAVISQKPSRDICQRGTSLTIQCQVDSQVTMMFWYRQQPGQSLTLIATANQGSEATYESGFVIDKFPISRPNLTFSTLTVSNMSPEDSSIYLCSVRIGGLMNTEAFFGQGTRLTVV.

The chain employs TRBV12-5 and TRBJ2-5; D is uncertain. Trimming removed 4 bases from V and 4 bases from J, with 4 bases in between. The length of the CDR3 is 11 residues. The germline gives CDR1 LGHNT, CDR2 FRNRAP. The DNA for the CDR3 is TGTGCTAGTGGTTCAGGAGAGACCCAGTACTTC. Protein: CASGSGETQYF.

This clone was observed once. V is TRBV7-2 and J is TRBJ1-1, with D possibly matching TRBD1 (5 bases). CDR3 size: 14 residues. V lost 4 bases and J 1 base, leaving 10 bases between the germline ends. Germline values: CDR1 SGHTA, CDR2 FQGNSA. In nucleotides, the CDR3 is TGTGCCAGCAGCTGGGGCTACAAGAACACTGAAGCTTTCTTT. Residues: CASSWGYKNTEAFF.

The rearrangement joins TRBV5-1 to TRBJ1-5; 10 nucleotides agree with TRBD1. The CDR3 contains 16 residues. Germline CDR1 is SGHRS and CDR2 is YFSETQ. The junction had 2 bases not matched to a gene; V was cut back by 0 bases and J by 2 bases. The DNA of the CDR3 is TGCGCCAGCAGCTTGGATGGGACAGGGGGCAATCAGCCCCAGCATTTT. Its translation: CASSLDGTGGNQPQHF.

The rearrangement joins TRBV5-4 to TRBJ2-7, with 7 bases that match TRBD1. The CDR3 covers 14 residues. With V trimmed by 0 bases and J by 6 bases, 6 bases remained unmatched. Per germline, CDR1 SGHNT and CDR2 YYREEE (reference sequence). CDR3 in DNA: TGTGCCAGCAGCTTGGGACAGGGTCGGGGCGAGCAGTACTTC. Encoded protein: CASSLGQGRGEQYF.

The rearrangement joins TRBV18 to TRBJ2-7, with D hard to call. The germline V and J ends were trimmed by 3 bases and 2 bases, with 11 bases remaining between them. Germline CDR1 is KGHSH and CDR2 is LQKENI. The CDR3 length is 14 residues. CDR3 in amino acids: CASSPRLQTYEQYF. Here the CDR3 DNA reads TGTGCCAGCTCACCGCGATTGCAAACCTACGAGCAGTACTTC. The full variable domain, its missing parts supplied by reference TRBV18 and TRBJ2-7, is NAGVMQNPRHLVRRRGQEARLRCSPMKGHSHVYWYRQLPEEGLKFMVYLQKENIIDESGMPKERFSAEFPKEGPSILRIQQVVRGDSAAYFCASSPRLQTYEQYFGPGTRLTVT.

The V and J genes are TRBV10-2 and TRBJ1-2; D is undetermined. In germline, CDR1 is WSHSY, CDR2 SAAADI. Trimming left V 3 bases short and J 6 bases short, with 8 bases between. The CDR3 totals 12 residues. CDR3 residues: CASSDSVDGYTF. In DNA, the CDR3 is TGCGCCAGCAGTGACAGCGTCGATGGCTACACCTTC.

This CDR3 reads CASSQDTSQRAQYF. The CDR3 bases are TGTGCCAGCAGCCAAGATACGTCACAGAGGGCGCAGTATTTT. This rearrangement joins TRBV14 to TRBJ2-3; a possible D gene is TRBD2 (5 bases). The CDR3 runs to 14 residues. From germline, CDR1 is SGHDN and CDR2 FVKESK. V was pared by 0 bases and J by 10 bases, with 14 bases between.

This chain connects TRBV5-4 to TRBJ2-7; the D gene is possibly TRBD2 (6 bases). The germline V gene encodes CDR1 SGHNT and CDR2 YYREEE (reference sequence). The CDR3 runs 14 residues. V lost 10 bases and J 0 bases, leaving 17 bases between the germline ends. The CDR3 coding sequence is TGTGCCCTCAGCCGGGAGTCCATCTCCTACGAGCAGTACTTC. This encodes CALSRESISYEQYF.

The table lists this clone with a count of one. This rearrangement joins TRBV4-1 to TRBJ1-2; the match to TRBD1 covers 7 bases. The J segment lost 0 bases and the V segment lost 3 bases, leaving 10 bases of the junction unmatched. From germline, CDR1 is MGHRA and CDR2 YSYEKL. The CDR3 sequence is 17 residues long. The CDR3 DNA sequence: TGCGCCAGCAGCCACCTTAAGACAGGGTCCTCTAACTATGGCTACACCTTC. It encodes CASSHLKTGSSNYGYTF.